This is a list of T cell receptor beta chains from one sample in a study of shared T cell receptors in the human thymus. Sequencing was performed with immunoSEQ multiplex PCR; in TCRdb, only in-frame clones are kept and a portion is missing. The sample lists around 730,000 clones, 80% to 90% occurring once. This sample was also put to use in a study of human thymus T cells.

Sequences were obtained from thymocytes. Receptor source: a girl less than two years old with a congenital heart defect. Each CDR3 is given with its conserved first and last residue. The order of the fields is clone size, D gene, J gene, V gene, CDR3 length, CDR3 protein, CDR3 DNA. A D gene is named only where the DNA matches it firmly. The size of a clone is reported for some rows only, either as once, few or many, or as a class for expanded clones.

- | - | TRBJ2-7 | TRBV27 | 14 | CASSVSRQTYEQYF | TGTGCCAGCAGTGTCTCCCGACAGACCTACGAGCAGTACTTC
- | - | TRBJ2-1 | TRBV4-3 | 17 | CASSQDLLSGSYNEQFF | TGCGCCAGCAGCCAAGATCTGCTTAGCGGCTCCTACAATGAGCAGTTCTTC
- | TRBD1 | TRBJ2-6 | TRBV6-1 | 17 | CASSASKTGVRENVLTF | TGTGCCAGCAGTGCCTCTAAGACAGGGGTTAGGGAAAACGTCCTGACTTTC
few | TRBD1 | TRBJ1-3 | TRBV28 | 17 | CASSLPGTARWWNTIYF | TGTGCCAGCAGTTTGCCCGGGACAGCTCGGTGGTGGAACACCATATATTTT
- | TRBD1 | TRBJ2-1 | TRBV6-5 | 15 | CASSWDRRGFNEQFF | TGTGCCAGCAGTTGGGACAGGAGAGGTTTCAATGAGCAGTTCTTC
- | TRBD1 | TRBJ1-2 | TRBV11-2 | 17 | CASSPLDRGRTLGGYTF | TGTGCCAGCAGCCCCCTGGACAGGGGGCGGACATTGGGGGGCTACACCTTC
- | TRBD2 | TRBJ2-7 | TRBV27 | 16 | CASSRRPAGEAYEQYF | TGTGCCAGCAGTCGTCGGCCAGCGGGGGAAGCCTACGAGCAGTACTTC
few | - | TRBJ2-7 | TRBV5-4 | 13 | CASSLDSPSEQYF | TGTGCCAGCAGCTTGGACAGTCCCAGCGAGCAGTACTTC
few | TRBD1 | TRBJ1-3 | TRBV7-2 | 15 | CASSLETGQGRTIYF | TGTGCCAGCAGCTTAGAAACGGGACAGGGGAGAACCATATATTTT
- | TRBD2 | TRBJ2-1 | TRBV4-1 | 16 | CASSQGLGMSYNEQFF | TGCGCCAGCAGCCAGGGACTAGGGATGTCCTACAATGAGCAGTTCTTC
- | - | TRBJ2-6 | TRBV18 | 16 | CASSPKADSGANVLTF | TGTGCCAGCTCCCCGAAAGCGGACTCTGGGGCCAACGTCCTGACTTTC
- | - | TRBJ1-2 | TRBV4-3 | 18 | CASSQAPLSSGPPSGYTF | TGCGCCAGCAGCCAAGCTCCTCTCTCTTCAGGGCCCCCATCGGGCTACACCTTC
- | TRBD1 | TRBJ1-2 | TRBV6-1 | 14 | CASSPNRGPEGYTF | TGTGCCAGCAGCCCTAACAGGGGGCCAGAAGGCTACACCTTC
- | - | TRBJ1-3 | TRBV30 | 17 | CAWSDLRGVVSGNTIYF | TGTGCCTGGAGTGACCTACGGGGGGTTGTCTCTGGAAACACCATATATTTT
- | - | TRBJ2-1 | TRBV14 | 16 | CASSQLPGVIGHEQFF | TGTGCCAGCAGCCAACTTCCAGGTGTTATTGGCCATGAGCAGTTCTTC
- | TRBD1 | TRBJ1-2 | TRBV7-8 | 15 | CASSSRDRGIYGYTF | TGTGCCAGCAGCTCAAGGGACAGGGGAATCTATGGCTACACCTTC
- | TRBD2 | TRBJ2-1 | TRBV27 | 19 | CASSNPTSGGTTGGDEQFF | TGTGCCAGCAGTAACCCGACTAGCGGGGGTACGACGGGCGGGGATGAGCAGTTCTTC
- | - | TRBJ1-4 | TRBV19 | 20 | CASSIAFHKITDRSGEKLFF | TGTGCCAGTAGTATAGCGTTCCATAAGATTACCGACAGGTCGGGTGAAAAACTGTTTTTT
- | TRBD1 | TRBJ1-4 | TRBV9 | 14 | CASSQDRGSEKLFF | TGTGCCAGCAGCCAGGACAGGGGTAGTGAAAAACTGTTTTTT
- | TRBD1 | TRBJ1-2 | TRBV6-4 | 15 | CASSEEEGADYGYTF | TGTGCCAGCAGTGAAGAGGAGGGGGCCGACTATGGCTACACCTTC
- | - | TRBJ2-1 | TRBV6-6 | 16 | CASRDHIRARYNEQFF | TGTGCCAGCAGAGATCATATCAGGGCGCGGTACAATGAGCAGTTCTTC
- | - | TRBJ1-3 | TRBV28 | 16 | CASTTDPEVLGNTIYF | TGTGCCAGCACCACAGACCCGGAGGTGTTAGGAAACACCATATATTTT
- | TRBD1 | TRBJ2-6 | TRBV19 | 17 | CASTTWAGGYGANVLTF | TGTGCCAGCACAACGTGGGCAGGGGGCTATGGGGCCAACGTCCTGACTTTC
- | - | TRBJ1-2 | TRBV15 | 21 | CATSRDDWIGISRGAGCGYTF | TGTGCCACCAGCAGAGATGATTGGATTGGGATTAGTCGCGGGGCCGGGTGTGGCTACACCTTC
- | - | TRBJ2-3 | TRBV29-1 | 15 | CSVWATASSTDTQYF | TGCAGCGTTTGGGCGACGGCGTCTAGCACAGATACGCAGTATTTT
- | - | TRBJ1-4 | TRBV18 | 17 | CASSPSGGQVTNEKLFF | TGTGCCAGCTCACCATCGGGGGGTCAGGTGACTAATGAAAAACTGTTTTTT
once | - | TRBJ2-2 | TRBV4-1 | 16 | CASSPRGHVGPGELFF | TGCGCCAGCAGCCCCCGGGGACACGTTGGGCCCGGGGAGCTGTTTTTT
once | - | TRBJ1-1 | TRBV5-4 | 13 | CASQGRGGTEAFF | TGTGCCAGCCAGGGGAGGGGAGGGACTGAAGCTTTCTTT
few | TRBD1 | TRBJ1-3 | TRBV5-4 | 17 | CASKNKGTGGFGNTIYF | TGTGCCAGTAAAAACAAAGGGACAGGGGGCTTCGGAAACACCATATATTTT
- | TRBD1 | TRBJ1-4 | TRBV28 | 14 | CASYRTGEVEKLFF | TGTGCCAGCTATAGGACAGGCGAGGTTGAAAAACTGTTTTTT
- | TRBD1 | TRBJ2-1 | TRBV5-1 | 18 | CASSLYGRQGNGYNEQFF | TGCGCCAGCAGCTTGTACGGGAGACAGGGGAATGGGTACAATGAGCAGTTCTTC
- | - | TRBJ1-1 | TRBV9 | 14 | CASSVGGRNTEAFF | TGTGCCAGCAGCGTAGGGGGGCGGAACACTGAAGCTTTCTTT
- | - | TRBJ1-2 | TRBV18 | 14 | CASSSRRGNYGYTF | TGTGCCAGCTCATCCCGAAGAGGGAACTATGGCTACACCTTC
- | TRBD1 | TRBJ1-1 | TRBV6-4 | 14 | CASKSDRGNTEAFF | TGTGCCAGCAAATCGGACAGGGGGAACACTGAAGCTTTCTTT
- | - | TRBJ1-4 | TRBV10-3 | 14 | CAISREGVNEKLFF | TGTGCCATCAGCCGTGAGGGAGTGAATGAAAAACTGTTTTTT
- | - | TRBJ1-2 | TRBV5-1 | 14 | CASSWRGVTYGYTF | TGCGCCAGCAGCTGGCGGGGAGTTACCTATGGCTACACCTTC
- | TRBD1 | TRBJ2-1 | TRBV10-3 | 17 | CAISPPPGTGIYNEQFF | TGTGCCATCAGTCCCCCGCCCGGGACAGGGATCTACAATGAGCAGTTCTTC
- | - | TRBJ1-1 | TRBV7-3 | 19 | CASSPQGVGLKPKYTEAFF | TGTGCCAGCAGCCCACAAGGGGTGGGGCTGAAGCCTAAATACACTGAAGCTTTCTTT
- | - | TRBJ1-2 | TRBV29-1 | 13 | CSVEVKGDYGYTF | TGCAGCGTTGAAGTAAAAGGGGACTATGGCTACACCTTC
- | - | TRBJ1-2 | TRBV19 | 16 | CASSARGPMMNYGYTF | TGTGCCAGTAGCGCGCGGGGGCCGATGATGAACTATGGCTACACCTTC
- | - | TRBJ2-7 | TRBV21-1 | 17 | CASSADRGQVPRYEQYF | TGTGCCAGCAGCGCGGACAGGGGGCAGGTTCCTAGATACGAGCAGTACTTC
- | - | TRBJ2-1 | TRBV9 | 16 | CASSAPGGQGRHEQFF | TGTGCCAGCAGCGCCCCGGGAGGTCAGGGGCGTCATGAGCAGTTCTTC
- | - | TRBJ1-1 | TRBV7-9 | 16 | CASSPSEPGMNTEAFF | TGTGCCAGCAGTCCTTCGGAGCCCGGAATGAACACTGAAGCTTTCTTT
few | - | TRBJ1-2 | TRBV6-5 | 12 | CASRKPGDGYTF | TGTGCCAGCAGAAAACCCGGGGATGGCTACACCTTC
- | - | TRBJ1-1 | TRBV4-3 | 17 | CASSQVRDTREATGAFF | TGCGCCAGCAGCCAAGTACGGGACACAAGAGAGGCCACTGGAGCTTTCTTT
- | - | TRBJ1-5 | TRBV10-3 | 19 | CAISEPDRGRAGGDQPQHF | TGTGCCATCAGTGAGCCCGATAGAGGGCGGGCTGGGGGGGACCAGCCCCAGCATTTT
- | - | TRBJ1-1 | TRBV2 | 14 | CASSEWAGYTEAFF | TGTGCCAGCAGTGAATGGGCGGGGTACACTGAAGCTTTCTTT
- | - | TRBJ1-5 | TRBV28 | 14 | CASRPIRAPPSQHF | TGTGCCAGCAGACCAATCAGGGCCCCCCCGTCCCAGCATTTT
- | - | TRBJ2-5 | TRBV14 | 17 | CASSQVYETPSDETQYF | TGTGCCAGCAGCCAAGTCTATGAGACACCCTCCGACGAGACCCAGTACTTC
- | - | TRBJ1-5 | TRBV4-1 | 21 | CASSQGILRGGLEYSNQPQHF | TGCGCCAGCAGCCAAGGTATTCTACGGGGGGGGTTGGAGTATAGCAATCAGCCCCAGCATTTT
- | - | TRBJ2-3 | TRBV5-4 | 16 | CASRGPSSPPTDTQYF | TGTGCCAGTCGAGGGCCTTCTTCCCCCCCCACAGATACGCAGTATTTT
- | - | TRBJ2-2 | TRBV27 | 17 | CASRSPPGSANTGELFF | TGTGCCAGCAGATCACCTCCAGGGTCGGCGAACACCGGGGAGCTGTTTTTT
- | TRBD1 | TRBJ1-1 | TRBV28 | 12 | CASSPTRGQAFF | TGTGCCAGCAGTCCCACCAGGGGGCAAGCTTTCTTT
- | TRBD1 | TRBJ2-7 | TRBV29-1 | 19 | CSVACPGQGAPGRNCEQYF | TGCAGCGTTGCTTGCCCGGGACAGGGGGCTCCTGGCCGGAACTGCGAGCAGTACTTC
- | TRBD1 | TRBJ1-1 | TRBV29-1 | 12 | CSVVRGQAEAFF | TGCAGCGTTGTTAGGGGGCAGGCTGAAGCTTTCTTT
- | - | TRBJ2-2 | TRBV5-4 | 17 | CASSLMVESNNTGELFF | TGTGCCAGCAGCTTGATGGTGGAGAGCAACAACACCGGGGAGCTGTTTTTT
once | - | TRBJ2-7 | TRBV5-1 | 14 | CASTNQQGNHEQYF | TGCGCCAGCACCAATCAACAGGGTAACCACGAGCAGTACTTC
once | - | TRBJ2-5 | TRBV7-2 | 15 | CASTSKTGREETQYF | TGTGCCAGCACCTCCAAAACAGGGCGGGAGGAGACCCAGTACTTC
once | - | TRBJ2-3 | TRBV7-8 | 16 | CASRPTQVASTDTQYF | TGTGCCAGCAGACCTACGCAGGTCGCTAGCACAGATACGCAGTATTTT